The rows below give T cell receptor beta chains drawn from one sample of a study of T cell responses to AZD1222 COVID-19 vaccine. Method: immunoSEQ multiplex PCR; TCRdb's copy keeps in-frame clones and lacks some. The sample records roughly 180,000 clones, almost 90% being singletons. The sample here was peripheral blood, taken on day 0 of AZD1222 vaccination. The receptors were sampled from an adult in good health. Each CDR3 is given with its conserved first and last residue.

V gene: TRBV25-1; J gene: TRBJ2-1; CDR3 protein: CASSEYGGDEQFF
V gene: TRBV14; J gene: TRBJ2-1; CDR3 protein: CASSLWTGMGDEQFF
V gene: TRBV9; J gene: TRBJ1-2; CDR3 protein: CASSPGQGHLGYTF
V gene: TRBV20-1; J gene: TRBJ2-3; CDR3 protein: CSASTSAAGPGGDTQYF
V gene: TRBV5-1; J gene: TRBJ1-1; CDR3 protein: CASSKDGMNTEAFF
V gene: TRBV15; J gene: TRBJ2-1; CDR3 protein: CATSTGPTLYNEQFF
V gene: TRBV3-1/TRBV3-2; J gene: TRBJ2-3; CDR3 protein: CASSPSLDTQYF
V gene: TRBV3-1/TRBV3-2; J gene: TRBJ2-2; CDR3 protein: CASSRASGTTNTGELFF
V gene: TRBV3-1/TRBV3-2; J gene: TRBJ2-1; CDR3 protein: CASSQGGLAGVTGNNEQFF
V gene: TRBV7-2; J gene: TRBJ1-2; CDR3 protein: CASSLALGERYGYTF
V gene: TRBV7-2; J gene: TRBJ1-5; CDR3 protein: CASSRGQGGNQPQHF
V gene: TRBV4-1; J gene: TRBJ1-5; CDR3 protein: CASSLTGARGGQPQHF
V gene: TRBV5-6; J gene: TRBJ1-1; CDR3 protein: CASSLIGGTEAFF
V gene: TRBV11-1; J gene: TRBJ2-7; CDR3 protein: CASSSRDVYEQYF
V gene: TRBV7-3; J gene: TRBJ2-2; CDR3 protein: CASSPTGGATGELFF
V gene: TRBV27; J gene: TRBJ1-3; CDR3 protein: CASSEFGTTGNTIYF
V gene: TRBV6-5; J gene: TRBJ1-6; CDR3 protein: CASSYEGGNSPLHF
V gene: TRBV5-1; J gene: TRBJ1-4; CDR3 protein: CASSSSQGLNEKLFF
V gene: TRBV6-5; J gene: TRBJ2-7; CDR3 protein: CASRLFELSSYEQYF
V gene: TRBV6-5; J gene: TRBJ2-2; CDR3 protein: CASILSGGFTGELFF
V gene: TRBV5-6; J gene: TRBJ1-6; CDR3 protein: CASSPLATGTRNSPLHF
V gene: TRBV9; J gene: TRBJ2-1; CDR3 protein: CASSVVAGGEGEQFF
V gene: TRBV9; J gene: TRBJ2-7; CDR3 protein: CASSPVGSGGLEQYF
V gene: TRBV19; J gene: TRBJ1-1; CDR3 protein: CATSTGFTEAFF
V gene: TRBV4-3; J gene: TRBJ2-2; CDR3 protein: CASSQLAAGELFF
V gene: TRBV29-1; J gene: TRBJ2-3; CDR3 protein: CSVDLSGSF
V gene: TRBV30; J gene: TRBJ1-1; CDR3 protein: CACQTENTEAFF
V gene: TRBV6-1; J gene: TRBJ1-5; CDR3 protein: CASSAGTGTKISNQPQHF
V gene: TRBV28; J gene: TRBJ2-7; CDR3 protein: CASSLPTSGDYEQYF
V gene: TRBV7-2; J gene: TRBJ1-5; CDR3 protein: CASSPDTFNQPQHF
V gene: TRBV14; J gene: TRBJ2-5; CDR3 protein: CASSQARAPYKVAQYF
V gene: TRBV18; J gene: TRBJ1-6; CDR3 protein: CASSPGSGDSPLHF
V gene: TRBV4-1; J gene: TRBJ1-6; CDR3 protein: CASSQDVWDSPLHF
V gene: TRBV23-1; J gene: TRBJ1-2; CDR3 protein: CASSQWVTGTSGYTF
V gene: TRBV9; J gene: TRBJ1-2; CDR3 protein: CASSSRGYYTF
V gene: TRBV5-1; J gene: TRBJ1-6; CDR3 protein: CASSLGQNYNSPLHF
V gene: TRBV28; J gene: TRBJ1-2; CDR3 protein: CASRGGGDGYTF
V gene: TRBV21-1; J gene: TRBJ1-2; CDR3 protein: CASNQLRCGYTF
V gene: TRBV19; J gene: TRBJ2-2; CDR3 protein: CASSKGLGVAGELFF
V gene: TRBV7-2; J gene: TRBJ2-1; CDR3 protein: CASSLAFGNYNEQFF
V gene: TRBV27; J gene: TRBJ1-6; CDR3 protein: CASSLSRYGNNSPLHF
V gene: TRBV7-2; J gene: TRBJ2-3; CDR3 protein: CASSLVGGRAPDTQYF
V gene: TRBV7-7; J gene: TRBJ2-3; CDR3 protein: CASSSGGTGTDTQYF
V gene: TRBV6-2/TRBV6-3; J gene: TRBJ2-7; CDR3 protein: CASSYSAEQYF
V gene: TRBV7-3; J gene: TRBJ1-1; CDR3 protein: CASSGQVNTEAFF
V gene: TRBV18; J gene: TRBJ1-5; CDR3 protein: CASSPLGQGAQPQHF
V gene: TRBV30; J gene: TRBJ2-7; CDR3 protein: CAWRNTGYEQYF
V gene: TRBV11-2; J gene: TRBJ2-5; CDR3 protein: CASSPLASGSGETQYF
V gene: TRBV4-3; J gene: TRBJ2-2; CDR3 protein: CASSHGISGGASGELFF
V gene: TRBV18; J gene: TRBJ2-1; CDR3 protein: CASSPPLAGPNEQFF
V gene: TRBV9; J gene: TRBJ1-4; CDR3 protein: CASSPGGLLFF
V gene: TRBV6-1; J gene: TRBJ1-6; CDR3 protein: CASSEEGANNSPLHF
V gene: TRBV4-1; J gene: TRBJ2-2; CDR3 protein: CASSHWKASGMGGELFF
V gene: TRBV19; J gene: TRBJ2-5; CDR3 protein: CASSRVAGPAVETQYF
V gene: TRBV12-3/TRBV12-4; J gene: TRBJ2-1; CDR3 protein: CASTLDRGNEQFF
V gene: TRBV7-3; J gene: TRBJ1-1; CDR3 protein: CASSLIGRAHRGDTEAFF
V gene: TRBV5-8; J gene: TRBJ1-6; CDR3 protein: CASSHRGGNSPLHF
V gene: TRBV5-4; J gene: TRBJ2-7; CDR3 protein: CASRNGRSNEQYF
V gene: TRBV9; J gene: TRBJ1-1; CDR3 protein: CASSAIQGSSTEAFF
V gene: TRBV28; J gene: TRBJ2-7; CDR3 protein: CASREGQVGGGEQYF